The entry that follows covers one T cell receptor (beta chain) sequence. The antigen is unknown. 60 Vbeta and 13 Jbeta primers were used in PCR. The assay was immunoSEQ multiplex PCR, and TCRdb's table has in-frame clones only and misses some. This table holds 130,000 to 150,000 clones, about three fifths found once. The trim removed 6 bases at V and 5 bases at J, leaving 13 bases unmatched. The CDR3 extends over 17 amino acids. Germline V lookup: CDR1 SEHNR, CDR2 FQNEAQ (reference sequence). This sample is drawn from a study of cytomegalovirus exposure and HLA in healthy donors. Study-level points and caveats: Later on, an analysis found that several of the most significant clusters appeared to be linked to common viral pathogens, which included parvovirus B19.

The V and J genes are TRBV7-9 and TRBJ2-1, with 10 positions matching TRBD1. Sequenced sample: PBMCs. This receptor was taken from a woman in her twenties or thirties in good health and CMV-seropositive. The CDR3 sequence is CASRFDRGLLGDNEQFF. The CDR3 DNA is TGTGCCAGCAGGTTTGACAGGGGGCTCCTTGGAGACAATGAGCAGTTCTTC.